This is a list of T cell receptor beta chains from one sample in a study of early T cells in non-severe SARS-CoV-2 infection. TCRdb re-called the 5' RACE reads with MiXCR, one entry per CDR3 protein. The data show about 55,000 distinct CDR3 sequences, around 6.6% seen once. The source material was whole blood, sampled at baseline. The source of these receptors is an adult who was a healthcare worker with PCR-confirmed SARS-CoV-2 infection or an uninfected control (not recorded which). Each CDR3 is given with its conserved first and last residue. The order of the fields is V gene, D gene, J gene, CDR3 protein. The D gene is left open where the match is weak.

V: TRBV6-5
D: TRBD1
J: TRBJ1-1
CDR3: CASSRTGGAFNTEAFF

V: TRBV3-1
D: .
J: TRBJ1-2
CDR3: CASSQDENSPRYGYTF

V: TRBV20-1
D: .
J: TRBJ2-7
CDR3: CSAPDRRYEQYF

V: TRBV29-1
D: .
J: TRBJ2-6
CDR3: CSVEESRAGANVLTF

V: TRBV5-1
D: .
J: TRBJ2-3
CDR3: CASSSVRGGDTQYF

V: TRBV20-1
D: .
J: TRBJ2-3
CDR3: CSAKRGGPIDTQYF

V: TRBV20-1
D: .
J: TRBJ2-7
CDR3: CSGYRDNYEQYF

V: TRBV7-9
D: .
J: TRBJ1-2
CDR3: CASRAKTEYGYTF

V: TRBV19
D: .
J: TRBJ1-5
CDR3: CASRLQGRQPQHF

V: TRBV28
D: .
J: TRBJ1-1
CDR3: CASSFRGTEAFF

V: TRBV6-4
D: TRBD2
J: TRBJ2-3
CDR3: CASLLADITDTQYF

V: TRBV20-1
D: TRBD1
J: TRBJ2-5
CDR3: CSATSGTGGETQYF

V: TRBV5-1
D: .
J: TRBJ2-5
CDR3: CASTQDGGAGGETQYF

V: TRBV20-1
D: TRBD2
J: TRBJ2-3
CDR3: CSASIAGGWDTQYF

V: TRBV5-6
D: .
J: TRBJ1-4
CDR3: CASSFDATNEKLFF

V: TRBV19
D: .
J: TRBJ1-5
CDR3: CASSLINQPQHF

V: TRBV24-1
D: .
J: TRBJ2-7
CDR3: CSLRDSYEQYF

V: TRBV29-1
D: TRBD2
J: TRBJ2-5
CDR3: CSVESLAETQYF

V: TRBV24-1
D: TRBD2
J: TRBJ2-2
CDR3: CATSSGILATAGTGELFF

V: TRBV4-2
D: .
J: TRBJ1-1
CDR3: CASSQDLGALAFF

V: TRBV20-1
D: TRBD2
J: TRBJ2-3
CDR3: CSARPPSGGTDTQYF

V: TRBV29-1
D: .
J: TRBJ1-3
CDR3: CSVDGSGNTIYF

V: TRBV7-2
D: .
J: TRBJ2-2
CDR3: CASSFFGELFF

V: TRBV27
D: .
J: TRBJ2-1
CDR3: CASSSPARGGAGEQFF

V: TRBV25-1
D: .
J: TRBJ1-6
CDR3: CASSRQNNSPLHF

V: TRBV5-1
D: .
J: TRBJ1-2
CDR3: CASSLVPAGYGYTF

V: TRBV5-1
D: .
J: TRBJ2-1
CDR3: CASSLGQPSNVEQFF

V: TRBV30
D: .
J: TRBJ1-5
CDR3: CAWSVRENQPQHF

V: TRBV28
D: .
J: TRBJ2-5
CDR3: CASSLHGDQETQYF

V: TRBV29-1
D: .
J: TRBJ1-1
CDR3: CSVDSQVGTEAFF

V: TRBV27
D: TRBD1
J: TRBJ1-6
CDR3: CASSSGTGGSSVNSPLHF

V: TRBV12-5
D: TRBD1
J: TRBJ2-1
CDR3: CASGLATGGSYNEQFF

V: TRBV28
D: .
J: TRBJ2-7
CDR3: CASSSYRTAGYEQYF

V: TRBV3-1
D: .
J: TRBJ1-2
CDR3: CASSQDQRPYGYTF

V: TRBV27
D: TRBD2
J: TRBJ2-1
CDR3: CASSFYSGGEQFF

V: TRBV29-1
D: .
J: TRBJ1-1
CDR3: CSVGGRDMNTEAFF

V: TRBV7-9
D: .
J: TRBJ2-7
CDR3: CASSFQGPGEQYF

V: TRBV20-1
D: TRBD1
J: TRBJ2-5
CDR3: CSTPTGSETQYF

V: TRBV7-2
D: .
J: TRBJ1-6
CDR3: CASSPEPNSPLHF

V: TRBV7-2
D: TRBD1
J: TRBJ1-3
CDR3: CASSPDRERNTIYF

V: TRBV7-2
D: TRBD2
J: TRBJ2-5
CDR3: CASGTSVTQETRYF

V: TRBV7-2
D: .
J: TRBJ1-1
CDR3: CASSLGRVYTEAFF

V: TRBV20-1
D: .
J: TRBJ1-5
CDR3: CSARDVGGGLSNQPQHF

V: TRBV28
D: TRBD1
J: TRBJ1-1
CDR3: CASSDETGGRTEAFF

V: TRBV20-1
D: .
J: TRBJ2-7
CDR3: CSASPGSTSYEQYF